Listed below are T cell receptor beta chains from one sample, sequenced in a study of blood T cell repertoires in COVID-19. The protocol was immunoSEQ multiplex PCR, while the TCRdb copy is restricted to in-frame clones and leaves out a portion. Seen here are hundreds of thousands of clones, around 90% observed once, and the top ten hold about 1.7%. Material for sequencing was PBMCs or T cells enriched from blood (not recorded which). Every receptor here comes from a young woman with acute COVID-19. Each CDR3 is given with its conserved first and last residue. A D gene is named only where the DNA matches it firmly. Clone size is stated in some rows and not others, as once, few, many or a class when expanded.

cdr3_nt: TGTGCCAGTAGAGAACAAACAGGGTCCCCGACCTATGAGCAGTTCTTC
cdr3_aa: CASREQTGSPTYEQFF
cdr3_length: 16
clone_size: NA
d_call: NA
j_call: TRBJ2-1
v_call: TRBV19

cdr3_nt: TGTGCCAGCTCACGGGACAGGGCCTACGAGCAGTACTTC
cdr3_aa: CASSRDRAYEQYF
cdr3_length: 13
clone_size: NA
d_call: TRBD1
j_call: TRBJ2-7
v_call: TRBV18

cdr3_nt: TGTGCCACCAGTGAATCAGGGGCGGAAAACATTCAGTACTTC
cdr3_aa: CATSESGAENIQYF
cdr3_length: 14
clone_size: NA
d_call: NA
j_call: TRBJ2-4
v_call: TRBV24-1

cdr3_nt: TGTGCCAGCACCGTTACAGGGGGCTCCTACGAGCAGTACTTC
cdr3_aa: CASTVTGGSYEQYF
cdr3_length: 14
clone_size: NA
d_call: TRBD1
j_call: TRBJ2-7
v_call: TRBV7-9

cdr3_nt: TGTGCCAGCAGCGCCTCGACAGGAGTCCCGGGCGAGCAGTACTTC
cdr3_aa: CASSASTGVPGEQYF
cdr3_length: 15
clone_size: NA
d_call: NA
j_call: TRBJ2-7
v_call: TRBV9

cdr3_nt: TGTGCCAGCAGCTTATACATAACTAGCTTTGGGCAGTACTTC
cdr3_aa: CASSLYITSFGQYF
cdr3_length: 14
clone_size: NA
d_call: NA
j_call: TRBJ2-7
v_call: TRBV7-2

cdr3_nt: TGTGCCAGCAGCCCCCGAAGCGGAACCTCCTACGAGCAGTACTTC
cdr3_aa: CASSPRSGTSYEQYF
cdr3_length: 15
clone_size: NA
d_call: NA
j_call: TRBJ2-7
v_call: TRBV9

cdr3_nt: TGTGCCAGCAGCTTCAGGTTCGTTGCAATAAGCACAGATACGCAGTATTTT
cdr3_aa: CASSFRFVAISTDTQYF
cdr3_length: 17
clone_size: NA
d_call: NA
j_call: TRBJ2-3
v_call: TRBV7-8

cdr3_nt: TGTGCCAGCAGCCCCTTTCCCACTAGCGGGTACAATGAGCAGTTCTTC
cdr3_aa: CASSPFPTSGYNEQFF
cdr3_length: 16
clone_size: NA
d_call: TRBD2
j_call: TRBJ2-1
v_call: TRBV27

cdr3_nt: TGTGCCAGCAGGAGCACGGGGACAGGGGGCTATGGCTACACCTTC
cdr3_aa: CASRSTGTGGYGYTF
cdr3_length: 15
clone_size: NA
d_call: TRBD1
j_call: TRBJ1-2
v_call: TRBV6-5

cdr3_nt: TGCGCCAGCAGCTCGGGACAGCCTGGGGAGACCCAGTACTTC
cdr3_aa: CASSSGQPGETQYF
cdr3_length: 14
clone_size: NA
d_call: TRBD1
j_call: TRBJ2-5
v_call: TRBV5-1

cdr3_nt: TGCGCCAGCACGGAACCGGGGGTGGCCGAGCAGTACTTC
cdr3_aa: CASTEPGVAEQYF
cdr3_length: 13
clone_size: NA
d_call: NA
j_call: TRBJ2-7
v_call: TRBV5-1

cdr3_nt: TGTGCCAGCAGCTATAAGGGGATTTCCTACGAGCAGTACTTC
cdr3_aa: CASSYKGISYEQYF
cdr3_length: 14
clone_size: NA
d_call: NA
j_call: TRBJ2-7
v_call: TRBV9

cdr3_nt: TGTGCCAGCAGCGTAGCGACAGACCCCTACAATGAGCAGTTCTTC
cdr3_aa: CASSVATDPYNEQFF
cdr3_length: 15
clone_size: NA
d_call: NA
j_call: TRBJ2-1
v_call: TRBV9

cdr3_nt: TGTGCCAGCACCATGAGCCGCGGGGGCCGCACCGGGGAGCTGTTTTTT
cdr3_aa: CASTMSRGGRTGELFF
cdr3_length: 16
clone_size: NA
d_call: NA
j_call: TRBJ2-2
v_call: TRBV25-1

cdr3_nt: TGTGCCAGCAGTACGGGACTGCCATACAATGAGCAGTTCTTC
cdr3_aa: CASSTGLPYNEQFF
cdr3_length: 14
clone_size: once
d_call: NA
j_call: TRBJ2-1
v_call: TRBV2

cdr3_nt: TGTGCCAGCAGAGGGACTAGCGGGTCTCAAGAGACCCAGTACTTC
cdr3_aa: CASRGTSGSQETQYF
cdr3_length: 15
clone_size: once
d_call: TRBD2
j_call: TRBJ2-5
v_call: TRBV28

cdr3_nt: TGTGCCAGCAGTCCAATAGCGGGAGTAGGTTCCAATGAGCAGTTCTTC
cdr3_aa: CASSPIAGVGSNEQFF
cdr3_length: 16
clone_size: NA
d_call: TRBD2
j_call: TRBJ2-1
v_call: TRBV28

cdr3_nt: TGTGCCAGCAGCCCGGAGGCTGGGGGGACAGGCGATCAGCCCCAGCATTTT
cdr3_aa: CASSPEAGGTGDQPQHF
cdr3_length: 17
clone_size: NA
d_call: TRBD1
j_call: TRBJ1-5
v_call: TRBV4-2

cdr3_nt: TGTGCTAGTGGTTTGGAAACCACTAGCGGAGCTCAAGAGACCCAGTACTTC
cdr3_aa: CASGLETTSGAQETQYF
cdr3_length: 17
clone_size: NA
d_call: TRBD2
j_call: TRBJ2-5
v_call: TRBV12-5

cdr3_nt: TGCGCCAGCGTTGAGTGGCCGGGAGAGAGCTACGAGCAGTACTTC
cdr3_aa: CASVEWPGESYEQYF
cdr3_length: 15
clone_size: NA
d_call: NA
j_call: TRBJ2-7
v_call: TRBV10-2

cdr3_nt: TGCGCCAGCAGACTCCTTGGAGCGGTCGGCAGTGGTGAGACCCAGTACTTC
cdr3_aa: CASRLLGAVGSGETQYF
cdr3_length: 17
clone_size: NA
d_call: NA
j_call: TRBJ2-5
v_call: TRBV5-1

cdr3_nt: TGTGCCAGCAGCTTACCAGACACCACAGATACGCAGTATTTT
cdr3_aa: CASSLPDTTDTQYF
cdr3_length: 14
clone_size: NA
d_call: NA
j_call: TRBJ2-3
v_call: TRBV13

cdr3_nt: TGTGCCAGCAGCCCCCAGACACTTAGCAATCAGCCCCAGCATTTT
cdr3_aa: CASSPQTLSNQPQHF
cdr3_length: 15
clone_size: NA
d_call: NA
j_call: TRBJ1-5
v_call: TRBV7-2

cdr3_nt: TGTGCCAGCAGTGCCCCGAGTCAGGCTAGCACAGATACGCAGTATTTT
cdr3_aa: CASSAPSQASTDTQYF
cdr3_length: 16
clone_size: NA
d_call: NA
j_call: TRBJ2-3
v_call: TRBV6-6

cdr3_nt: TGCGCCAGCAGCCAAGTTGGAGGCAGCAATCAGCCCCAGCATTTT
cdr3_aa: CASSQVGGSNQPQHF
cdr3_length: 15
clone_size: NA
d_call: NA
j_call: TRBJ1-5
v_call: TRBV4-1

cdr3_nt: TGTGCCAGCAGCCGGACAGGGGTTGAGCAGTTCTTC
cdr3_aa: CASSRTGVEQFF
cdr3_length: 12
clone_size: NA
d_call: TRBD1
j_call: TRBJ2-1
v_call: TRBV12-3/TRBV12-4

cdr3_nt: TGCAGCGTTGAAGTCGGTGCGGGGGCCTACGAGCAGTACTTC
cdr3_aa: CSVEVGAGAYEQYF
cdr3_length: 14
clone_size: NA
d_call: TRBD2
j_call: TRBJ2-7
v_call: TRBV29-1

cdr3_nt: TGTGCCAGTAGTATGCGCAGGGGACGAACTAGCACAGATACGCAGTATTTT
cdr3_aa: CASSMRRGRTSTDTQYF
cdr3_length: 17
clone_size: NA
d_call: NA
j_call: TRBJ2-3
v_call: TRBV19

cdr3_nt: TGTGCCAGCAGCTTATCCTCCGGGACAGCCCTGAAGGGCTACACCTTC
cdr3_aa: CASSLSSGTALKGYTF
cdr3_length: 16
clone_size: few
d_call: TRBD1
j_call: TRBJ1-2
v_call: TRBV7-2

cdr3_nt: TGTGCCTGGAGTGTAGGCCGGACAGGGGGGGTTCCTCTTGGCAATCAGCCCCAGCATTTT
cdr3_aa: CAWSVGRTGGVPLGNQPQHF
cdr3_length: 20
clone_size: NA
d_call: TRBD1
j_call: TRBJ1-5
v_call: TRBV30

cdr3_nt: TGTGCCAGTAGTATAGTACCTGGCCCAAATCAGCCCCAGCATTTT
cdr3_aa: CASSIVPGPNQPQHF
cdr3_length: 15
clone_size: NA
d_call: NA
j_call: TRBJ1-5
v_call: TRBV19

cdr3_nt: TGTGCCATCAGTGAGAGGGACAGAGAAACTGGAAACACCATATATTTT
cdr3_aa: CAISERDRETGNTIYF
cdr3_length: 16
clone_size: NA
d_call: TRBD1
j_call: TRBJ1-3
v_call: TRBV10-3

cdr3_nt: TGTGCCAGCACTACCCGGGGGGTCCACGAGCAGTACTTC
cdr3_aa: CASTTRGVHEQYF
cdr3_length: 13
clone_size: NA
d_call: TRBD2
j_call: TRBJ2-7
v_call: TRBV2

cdr3_nt: TGTGCTAGTGGGGGGGGAGGCCTCTCCTACAATGAGCAGTTCTTC
cdr3_aa: CASGGGGLSYNEQFF
cdr3_length: 15
clone_size: NA
d_call: NA
j_call: TRBJ2-1
v_call: TRBV12-5

cdr3_nt: TGTGCCAGCAGCGTAGTAGCGGGAGATTTCTATGAGCAGTTCTTC
cdr3_aa: CASSVVAGDFYEQFF
cdr3_length: 15
clone_size: NA
d_call: TRBD2
j_call: TRBJ2-1
v_call: TRBV9

cdr3_nt: TGCGCCAGCAGCTTGGGGGAGCAGGCCCTAGGGGAGACCCAGTACTTC
cdr3_aa: CASSLGEQALGETQYF
cdr3_length: 16
clone_size: NA
d_call: NA
j_call: TRBJ2-5
v_call: TRBV5-1

cdr3_nt: TGTGCCAGTAGTATGAGGAGGGACAGGAAAGAGACCCAGTACTTC
cdr3_aa: CASSMRRDRKETQYF
cdr3_length: 15
clone_size: NA
d_call: TRBD1
j_call: TRBJ2-5
v_call: TRBV19

cdr3_nt: TGTGCCAGCAGCCCACACGCAACAGGGGACAATGAGCAGTTCTTC
cdr3_aa: CASSPHATGDNEQFF
cdr3_length: 15
clone_size: NA
d_call: TRBD1
j_call: TRBJ2-1
v_call: TRBV11-2

cdr3_nt: TGTGCCAGCAGTGATAGAGCAGGGGGCCGTCAGCCCCAGCATTTT
cdr3_aa: CASSDRAGGRQPQHF
cdr3_length: 15
clone_size: few
d_call: TRBD1
j_call: TRBJ1-5
v_call: TRBV2

cdr3_nt: TGTGCCAGCAGCCAAGTTCGGGGGAAGGACACTGAAGCTTTCTTT
cdr3_aa: CASSQVRGKDTEAFF
cdr3_length: 15
clone_size: NA
d_call: NA
j_call: TRBJ1-1
v_call: TRBV3-1/TRBV3-2

cdr3_nt: TGTGCCAGCAGCGGGACTGGGGATAACAATCAGCCCCAGCATTTT
cdr3_aa: CASSGTGDNNQPQHF
cdr3_length: 15
clone_size: NA
d_call: NA
j_call: TRBJ1-5
v_call: TRBV7-9

cdr3_nt: TGTGCCAGCAGCCAAGTGGGCAGCAATGAGCAGTTCTTC
cdr3_aa: CASSQVGSNEQFF
cdr3_length: 13
clone_size: NA
d_call: NA
j_call: TRBJ2-1
v_call: TRBV4-2

cdr3_nt: TGTGCCAGCAGTTCCTCAAAGACTAGCGGGATAACAGATACGCAGTATTTT
cdr3_aa: CASSSSKTSGITDTQYF
cdr3_length: 17
clone_size: few
d_call: TRBD2
j_call: TRBJ2-3
v_call: TRBV27

cdr3_nt: TGTGCCAGCAGTCAGTCTAACTATGGCTACACCTTC
cdr3_aa: CASSQSNYGYTF
cdr3_length: 12
clone_size: NA
d_call: NA
j_call: TRBJ1-2
v_call: TRBV28

cdr3_nt: TGTGCCTGCCCTACAGGGCCTGGAAACACCATATATTTT
cdr3_aa: CACPTGPGNTIYF
cdr3_length: 13
clone_size: NA
d_call: NA
j_call: TRBJ1-3
v_call: TRBV30

cdr3_nt: TGTGCCAGCAGCTCAAGGGACAGTAATTCACCCCTCCACTTT
cdr3_aa: CASSSRDSNSPLHF
cdr3_length: 14
clone_size: NA
d_call: TRBD1
j_call: TRBJ1-6
v_call: TRBV5-5

cdr3_nt: TGTGCCAGCAGCCTCTCTCAGGGCTACACTGAAGCTTTCTTT
cdr3_aa: CASSLSQGYTEAFF
cdr3_length: 14
clone_size: NA
d_call: NA
j_call: TRBJ1-1
v_call: TRBV3-1/TRBV3-2

cdr3_nt: TGCGCCAGCAGCTTGGGCGGCGGGAGCTCCTACAATGAGCAGTTCTTC
cdr3_aa: CASSLGGGSSYNEQFF
cdr3_length: 16
clone_size: NA
d_call: TRBD2
j_call: TRBJ2-1
v_call: TRBV5-1

cdr3_nt: TGTGCCAGCAGTTTAGCTCAGGGCGCTGAAGCTTTCTTT
cdr3_aa: CASSLAQGAEAFF
cdr3_length: 13
clone_size: NA
d_call: NA
j_call: TRBJ1-1
v_call: TRBV27

cdr3_nt: TGTGCCAGCTCACCTCTAGCGGGAGGAAGTCCCTCCTACAATGAGCAGTTCTTC
cdr3_aa: CASSPLAGGSPSYNEQFF
cdr3_length: 18
clone_size: NA
d_call: TRBD2
j_call: TRBJ2-1
v_call: TRBV18